This entry lists 20 T cell receptor beta chains sequenced from one sample in a study of blood T cells in healthy people across ages. A second PCR, run for about 7 to 11 cycles, used a sample-barcoded 5' primer plus a J-beta primer mix. TCRdb redid the calling of the 5' RACE reads with MiXCR, one entry per CDR3 protein. The profile covers 800,000 or so distinct CDR3 sequences, with about 47% appearing a single time and 15% to 20% taken by the ten largest. Specimen: blood. Source of these receptors: a man older than 75 in good health.

A few counts support this clonotype. The V call is TRBV5-1, the J call TRBJ2-1; no reliable D call. There are 12 residues in the CDR3. The V end was cut by 1 base, the J end by 8 bases, with 7 bases between. Germline V gene sequence: CDR1 SGHRS, CDR2 YFSETQ. CDR3 loop: CASSLSVYEQFF. The CDR3, as DNA: TGCGCCAGCAGCTTGTCGGTATATGAGCAGTTCTTC.

This clonotype was recorded a few times. The chain is built from TRBV19 and TRBJ2-1; 8 bases fit TRBD2. J lost 15 bases, V lost 10 bases, and 14 bases had no gene match. Germline V gene lookup returns CDR1 LNHDA and CDR2 SQIVND (reference sequence). This CDR3 has 12 residues. Here the CDR3 reads CATSSGGLAPFF. The DNA for the CDR3 is TGTGCCACCTCCTCAGGAGGACTAGCTCCGTTCTTC.

This clonotype has just a few counts. This chain joins TRBV29-1 and TRBJ2-2; D gene uncertain. Trimming pared 1 base from V and 5 bases from J, leaving 5 bases between. The CDR3 contains 12 residues. Germline V gene data show CDR1 as SQVTM and CDR2 as ANQGSEA. The CDR3 is CSVEGGTGELFF. The CDR3 DNA reads TGCAGCGTTGAAGGCGGAACCGGGGAGCTGTTTTTT.

A few counts support this clonotype. This chain connects TRBV28 to TRBJ2-5; the match to TRBD2 covers 7 bases. The germline V gene has CDR1 MDHEN and CDR2 SYDVKM. V gave up 5 bases and J gave up 11 bases; unmatched junction bases: 8. This CDR3 has 12 amino acids. CDR3 sequence reads: CASSLAAQEQYF. In DNA form, the CDR3 reads TGTGCCAGCAGTCTAGCGGCTCAGGAGCAGTACTTC. The full variable domain, in which reference TRBV28 and TRBJ2-5 provide the parts outside the CDR3, is DVKVTQSSRYLVKRTGEKVFLECVQDMDHENMFWYRQDPGLGLRLIYFSYDVKMKEKGDIPEGYSVSREKKERFSLILESASTNQTSMYLCASSLAAQEQYFGPGTRLLVL.

The chain links TRBV12-3 or TRBV12-4 to TRBJ2-1; D ambiguous. The closer fit of TRBJ2-7 to the DNA end suggests the J call may be wrong. CDR3 length: 15 residues. This chain's CDR3 is CANTLTNPSYNEQYF. DNA for the CDR3: TGTGCCAACACCTTGACAAACCCCTCCTACAATGAGCAGTACTTC.

There are a few counts of this clonotype. The gene calls are TRBV12-3 or TRBV12-4 and TRBJ2-1; tentative D call: TRBD1 (6 bases). This CDR3 contains 14 residues. V shed 10 bases and J shed 0 bases, with 13 bases lying between them. The CDR3 sequence is CANGDTSSYNEQFF. The CDR3 DNA is TGTGCCAACGGGGACACAAGCTCCTACAATGAGCAGTTCTTC.

To note about this clonotype: The junction departs from the called germline gene at one end, perhaps through a read error. This chain joins TRBV6-2 or TRBV6-3 and TRBJ2-6; possibly TRBD1 for D (6 bases). The CDR3 is 12 amino acids. The germline V gene has CDR1 MNHEY and CDR2 SVGEGT. CDR3 DNA sequence: TGTGCCAGCAGTCCAGGGGCCACCGTCCTGACTTTC. It yields the protein CASSPGATVLTF.

The chain carries TRBV12-3 or TRBV12-4 and TRBJ2-1; D call uncertain. V lost 6 bases and J 7 bases, leaving 13 bases between the germline ends. The CDR3 is 13 residues long. The CDR3 DNA follows: TGTGCCAGCAGCTTCGGACCGAAGAATGAGCAGTTCTTC. It translates to CASSFGPKNEQFF.

The chain combines TRBV5-6 with TRBJ2-1; TRBD2 matches 10 bases. Germline V gene sequence: CDR1 SGHDT, CDR2 YYEEEE. The CDR3 loop spans 15 amino acids. With 0 bases clipped from V and 8 bases from J, the junction kept 5 bases outside the gene matches. DNA of the CDR3: TGTGCCAGCAGCTTGGCGCTAGCGGGGGTCCATGAGCAGTTCTTC. As protein: CASSLALAGVHEQFF.

This clonotype has a count of ten or more. The gene calls are TRBV29-1 and TRBJ2-3; 15 bases are shared with TRBD2. CDR3 length: 18 amino acids. J was trimmed by 2 bases and V by 4 bases; bases with no gene match: 10. Germline V CDR1 and CDR2: SQVTM, ANQGSEA. The CDR3 nucleotides are TGCAGCGTTGGGGGGACTAGCGGGAGGCCAAGCCTCACAGATACGCAGTATTTT. Its translation is CSVGGTSGRPSLTDTQYF.

This clonotype occurred a few times. The junction does not match germline at one end; this may be a read error. The rearrangement links TRBV10-3 to TRBJ2-7; perhaps TRBD2 as D (6 bases). This CDR3 has 14 residues. Germline CDR1 reads ENHRY; CDR2 reads SYGVKD. The CDR3 region is CAIRTLAPSSEQYF. The CDR3 DNA reads TGTGCCATCAGGACTCTAGCGCCCTCCTCCGAGCAGTACTTC.

This clonotype was detected a few times. The J gene is TRBJ2-3, the V gene TRBV11-3; D perhaps matches TRBD2 (6 bases). CDR3 length: 16 amino acids. The germline V and J ends were trimmed by 4 bases and 1 base, with 15 bases remaining between them. CDR1 is SGHNT and CDR2 is YENEEA in the germline V gene. The CDR3 loop reads CASSSYSGGRTDTQYF. As DNA, the CDR3 is TGTGCCAGCAGCTCCTATAGCGGAGGGCGCACAGATACGCAGTATTTT.

In its sample, this clonotype was seen a few times. The chain combines TRBV29-1 with TRBJ2-5, with 9 positions matching TRBD1. The DNA end is more similar to TRBJ2-7, so the J call may be wrong. The germline gives CDR1 SQVTM, CDR2 ANQGSEA. The CDR3 is made up of 13 amino acids. The CDR3 region is CSVGGQGWDEQYF. DNA for the CDR3: TGCAGCGTTGGGGGACAGGGATGGGACGAGCAGTACTTC.

V and J are TRBV29-1 and TRBJ1-1; possible D gene TRBD1, 5 bases. CDR3 size: 13 residues. The V gene's germline CDR1 is SQVTM and CDR2 ANQGSEA. V was clipped by 8 bases and J by 3 bases, with 16 bases between them. CDR3 sequence: CSIRDGAHTEAFF. The CDR3 DNA follows: TGCAGCATTAGGGACGGAGCCCACACTGAAGCTTTCTTT.

Concerning this clonotype itself: A much larger clone differs by one base, so this may be a read error. V and J are TRBV7-9 and TRBJ2-5; no clear D gene. Trimming removed 1 base at V and 13 bases at J, with 13 bases between. The CDR3 has 12 residues. Germline V gene lookup returns CDR1 SEHNR and CDR2 FQNEAQ (reference sequence). The CDR3 sequence is CASSLERAEPYF. CDR3 sequence (DNA): TGTGCCAGCAGCTTAGAGCGAGCTGAGCCGTACTTC.

This chain connects TRBV4-2 to TRBJ1-5; perhaps TRBD1 as D (5 bases). CDR1 and CDR2 from the germline V gene are LGHNA and YNFKEQ. The V end was cut by 1 base, the J end by 2 bases, with 12 bases between. The CDR3 sequence is 16 residues long. Here the CDR3 DNA reads TGTGCCAGCAGCCAAGGGGGGGATATGGGCAATCAGCCCCAGCATTTT. Encoded protein: CASSQGGDMGNQPQHF.

This clonotype was found many times. The V and J genes are TRBV28 and TRBJ2-7; D is possibly TRBD2 (6 bases). The V gene lost 3 bases and the J gene lost 7 bases, with 10 bases spanning the gap. The CDR3 totals 12 residues. Per the germline V gene, CDR1 is MDHEN and CDR2 is SYDVKM. The CDR3 sequence is CASSFRDWEQYF. The CDR3 DNA follows: TGTGCCAGCAGTTTCCGGGACTGGGAGCAGTACTTC.

The rearrangement uses TRBV7-9 and TRBJ2-1, with 13 bases matching TRBD2. The length of the CDR3 is 15 residues. Germline V lookup: CDR1 SEHNR, CDR2 FQNEAQ (reference sequence). The V and J ends lost 2 bases and 9 bases, in that order; junction bases with no gene match: 4. The CDR3 here is CASSLLGLAGAEQFF. CDR3 nucleotide sequence: TGTGCCAGCAGCTTACTAGGACTAGCGGGAGCTGAGCAGTTCTTC.

To note about this clonotype: Given a much more abundant clone one base away, this may be a read error. CDR3 nucleotide sequence: TGTGCCAGCAGCCAAGAACTAGGGGGGTACAACAATGAGCAGTACTTC. Residues: CASSQELGGYNNEQYF. The rearrangement joins TRBV7-2 to TRBJ2-7; D is perhaps TRBD1 or TRBD2 (6 bases each). Germline CDR1 and CDR2: SGHTA and FQGNSA. The CDR3 spans 16 residues. The V and J ends lost 5 bases and 7 bases respectively, with 24 bases between them.

This clonotype appeared many times. The chain recombines TRBV20-1 with TRBJ2-5; the D is unclear. Trimming took off 3 bases at V and 2 bases at J, with 13 bases between the two ends. The CDR3 contains 14 residues. Germline CDR1 DFQATT, CDR2 SNEGSKA (reference sequence). Here the CDR3 reads CSASSRTTQETQYF. As DNA, the CDR3 is TGCAGTGCTAGTAGTCGGACGACACAAGAGACCCAGTACTTC.